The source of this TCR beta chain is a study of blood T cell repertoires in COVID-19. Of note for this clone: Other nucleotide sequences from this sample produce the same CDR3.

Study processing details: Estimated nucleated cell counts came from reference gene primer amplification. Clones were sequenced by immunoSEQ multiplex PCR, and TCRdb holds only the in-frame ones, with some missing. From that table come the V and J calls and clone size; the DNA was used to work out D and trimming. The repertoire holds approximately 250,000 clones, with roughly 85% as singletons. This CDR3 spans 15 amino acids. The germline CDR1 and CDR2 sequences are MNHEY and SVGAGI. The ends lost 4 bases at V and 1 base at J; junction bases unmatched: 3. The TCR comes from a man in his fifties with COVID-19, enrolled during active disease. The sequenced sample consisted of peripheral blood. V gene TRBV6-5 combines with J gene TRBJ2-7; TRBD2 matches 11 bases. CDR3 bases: TGTGCCAGCAGTTCTAGACTAGCGGGGTCCTACGAGCAGTACTTC. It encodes CASSSRLAGSYEQYF.